These 22 T cell receptor beta chains were all obtained from the same sample, sequenced in a study of CD8 T cells in Susac syndrome. Random-hexamer reverse transcription was applied to about 0.5 to 1 ug RNA. Each CDR3 protein is one row after TCRdb ran MiXCR on the immunoSEQ multiplex PCR reads. The data hold around 180,000 distinct CDR3 sequences, with approximately 93% observed a single time. The sequenced material came from CD4+ T cells from PBMCs. These receptors were obtained from a human donor with multiple sclerosis.

The V gene is TRBV9, the J gene TRBJ2-6, with TRBD2 matching 7 bases. The germline V gene encodes CDR1 SGDLS and CDR2 YYNGEE. The V and J ends lost 1 base and 6 bases, in that order; junction bases with no gene match: 4. The length of the CDR3 is 15 residues. The DNA of the CDR3 is TGTGCCAGCAGCGTACGGGGGGATCAGGCCAACGTCCTGACTTTC. This translates into CASSVRGDQANVLTF.

The rearrangement uses TRBV6-2 or TRBV6-3 and TRBJ2-7; 7 bases line up with TRBD2. With V trimmed by 7 bases and J by 6 bases, 15 bases remained unmatched. CDR1 and CDR2 from the germline V gene are MNHEY and SVGEGT. CDR3 length: 15 residues. CDR3 in amino acids: CASTYSPSGNPEQYF. The DNA of the CDR3 is TGTGCCAGCACCTACTCCCCCAGCGGGAATCCCGAGCAGTACTTC.

This clonotype is a singleton in its sample. The chain combines TRBV28 with TRBJ2-4; D might be TRBD1 (6 bases). The CDR3 has 14 amino acids. Germline V gene sequence: CDR1 MDHEN, CDR2 SYDVKM. V was clipped by 3 bases and J by 5 bases, with 11 bases between them. This CDR3 is CASSFTGIENIQYF. The CDR3 DNA reads TGTGCCAGCAGTTTTACAGGGATCGAAAACATTCAGTACTTC.

J is TRBJ1-2 and V is TRBV4-3; no clear D. Germline-derived CDR1 and CDR2 are LGHNA and YSLEER. V lost 2 bases, J lost 0 bases, and 4 bases lay in between. The CDR3 runs to 13 residues. The CDR3 here is CASSQKPNYGYTF. CDR3 DNA: TGCGCCAGCAGCCAAAAACCTAACTATGGCTACACCTTC.

V gene TRBV12-3 or TRBV12-4 combines with J gene TRBJ2-3; 8 bases are a match to TRBD2. The length of the CDR3 is 14 residues. After removal of 10 bases from V and 4 bases from J, the junction contained 10 bases not matched to a gene. The CDR3 sequence is CATPEREMADTQYF. In DNA, the CDR3 is TGTGCCACCCCGGAGCGGGAGATGGCAGATACGCAGTATTTT.

This chain connects TRBV23-1 to TRBJ2-3, with TRBD2 as a possible D gene (6 bases). TRBV23-1 has ORF status, its function being uncertain. The CDR3 runs to 16 residues. The V end was cut by 0 bases, the J end by 3 bases, with 13 bases between. The CDR3 loop reads CASSQSPGRRTDTQYF. The DNA of the CDR3 is TGCGCCAGCAGTCAATCGCCAGGGAGGAGAACAGATACGCAGTATTTT.

This sequence joins TRBV5-1 and TRBJ2-7; tentative D call: TRBD1 (5 bases). This CDR3 region has 11 residues. V lost 0 bases to trimming and J lost 7 bases, with 5 bases between them. Germline assignment: CDR1 SGHRS and CDR2 YFSETQ. The CDR3 is CASSLEGEQYF. For the CDR3, the DNA is TGCGCCAGCAGCTTGGAGGGGGAGCAGTACTTC.

The rearrangement uses TRBV9 and TRBJ2-7; 9 bases are a match to TRBD1. The CDR3 has 14 residues. J was trimmed by 2 bases and V by 0 bases; bases with no gene match: 0. In germline, CDR1 is SGDLS, CDR2 YYNGEE. The CDR3 here is CASSVGDRAYEQYF. In nucleotides, the CDR3 is TGTGCCAGCAGCGTAGGGGACAGGGCCTACGAGCAGTACTTC.

The chain joins TRBV6-6 to TRBJ2-2; D may be TRBD1 or TRBD2 (5 bases each). CDR3 length: 14 residues. Germline V CDR1 and CDR2: MNHNY, SVGAGI (reference sequence). The germline V and J ends were trimmed by 4 bases and 13 bases, with 19 bases remaining between them. CDR3: CASSSTGTAGGLFF. The DNA of the CDR3 is TGTGCCAGCAGTTCGACCGGGACGGCAGGCGGGCTGTTTTTT.

The chain combines TRBV28 with TRBJ2-7; D gene unclear. This CDR3 has 13 residues. V was clipped by 4 bases and J by 5 bases, with 12 bases between them. The germline V gene has CDR1 MDHEN and CDR2 SYDVKM. The CDR3 DNA sequence: TGTGCCAGCAGTTCCGAGCTGGGTCACGAGCAGTACTTC. It translates to CASSSELGHEQYF.

The V gene is TRBV6-2 or TRBV6-3, the J gene TRBJ2-7; D is ambiguous. Per germline, CDR1 MNHEY and CDR2 SVGEGT. The CDR3 loop spans 14 amino acids. The V end was cut by 7 bases, the J end by 4 bases, with 17 bases between. The CDR3 bases are TGTGCCAGCACCTACCGGGCAGCCCCATACGAGCAGTACTTC. This codes for CASTYRAAPYEQYF.

This clonotype was counted a few times. The J gene is TRBJ1-2, the V gene TRBV7-2; D unresolved. Trimming took off 5 bases at V and 3 bases at J, with 10 bases between the two ends. CDR1 is SGHTA and CDR2 is FQGNSA in the germline V gene. The CDR3 extends over 13 amino acids. CDR3 in DNA: TGTGCCAGCAGCCCCGATCGGGACTATGGCTACACCTTC. As protein: CASSPDRDYGYTF.

This clonotype was detected a few times. The rearrangement joins TRBV20-1 to TRBJ2-5; D might be TRBD1 (5 bases). The CDR3 runs to 13 residues. CDR1 and CDR2 (germline): DFQATT, SNEGSKA (reference sequence). Deletions cut 2 bases from V and 3 bases from J, with 10 bases between. CDR3 sequence: CSARLAGKETQYF. CDR3 bases: TGCAGTGCTAGATTGGCAGGGAAAGAGACCCAGTACTTC.

This chain uses TRBV15 with TRBJ1-1, with D unresolved. Germline V gives CDR1 LNHNV, CDR2 YYDKDF (reference sequence). The V end lost 7 bases, the J end lost 3 bases, and 15 bases lay between the germline ends. The CDR3 has 14 amino acids. CDR3 sequence (DNA): TGTGCCACCACCTCCCCGGAGGCCGACACTGAAGCTTTCTTT. Residues: CATTSPEADTEAFF.

This sequence joins TRBV9 and TRBJ2-3; D gene ambiguous. The V gene's germline CDR1 is SGDLS and CDR2 YYNGEE. There are 13 residues in the CDR3. Deletions cut 0 bases from V and 5 bases from J, with 7 bases between. Here the CDR3 reads CASSVGVKDTQYF. CDR3 nucleotides: TGTGCCAGCAGCGTAGGAGTAAAAGATACGCAGTATTTT.

The count of this clonotype is one. J is TRBJ2-2 and V is TRBV3-1, with 11 nucleotides matching TRBD2. The CDR3 is 14 residues long. The junction had 0 bases not matched to a gene; V was cut back by 3 bases and J by 6 bases. CDR1 is LGHDT, CDR2 YNNKEL, per germline (reference sequence). The CDR3 coding sequence is TGTGCCAGCAGCCAGACTAGCGGGGCCGGGGAGCTGTTTTTT. It translates to CASSQTSGAGELFF.

The rearrangement links TRBV23-1 to TRBJ1-5; 8 bases agree with TRBD1. TRBV23-1 is flagged as an ORF with uncertain function. Losses at the gene ends were 4 bases for V and 0 bases for J; bases not matched to a gene: 5. The CDR3 has 16 residues. The CDR3 reads CASSRRQGYSNQPQHF. The CDR3 bases are TGCGCCAGCAGTCGGCGACAGGGGTATAGCAATCAGCCCCAGCATTTT.

The rearrangement links TRBV2 to TRBJ2-5, with TRBD2 identical over 7 bases. CDR1 SNHLY and CDR2 FYNNEI come from the germline V gene. The CDR3 contains 15 residues. Trimming removed 1 base from V and 0 bases from J; junction bases left unmatched: 2. The CDR3 spells CASSEGREYQETQYF. The CDR3 coding sequence is TGTGCCAGCAGTGAAGGGCGGGAGTACCAAGAGACCCAGTACTTC.

This clonotype was observed once. This chain links TRBV20-1 with TRBJ2-7; D is unresolved. Germline CDR1 DFQATT, CDR2 SNEGSKA (reference sequence). V lost 3 bases to trimming and J lost 3 bases, with 12 bases between them. This CDR3 comprises 13 residues. CDR3 coding DNA: TGCAGTGCTAGTCCCGGTGGATACTACGAGCAGTACTTC. Protein product: CSASPGGYYEQYF.

The rearrangement links TRBV28 to TRBJ2-7; possible D gene TRBD1, 5 bases. V lost 7 bases to trimming and J lost 2 bases, with 15 bases between them. The CDR3 is 14 residues long. Germline CDR1 and CDR2: MDHEN and SYDVKM. The CDR3 loop is CASTVLQGTYEQYF. The CDR3 coding sequence is TGTGCCAGCACCGTCCTTCAGGGAACCTACGAGCAGTACTTC. The full variable domain, its missing parts supplied by reference TRBV28 and TRBJ2-7, is DVKVTQSSRYLVKRTGEKVFLECVQDMDHENMFWYRQDPGLGLRLIYFSYDVKMKEKGDIPEGYSVSREKKERFSLILESASTNQTSMYLCASTVLQGTYEQYFGPGTRLTVT.

The rearrangement joins TRBV12-3 or TRBV12-4 to TRBJ2-5, with 12 bases that match TRBD2. V trimming: 6 bases; J trimming: 9 bases; junction bases outside the gene matches: 8. The CDR3 spans 14 residues. This CDR3 reads CASSWTSGVRAQYF. The CDR3 DNA follows: TGTGCCAGCAGCTGGACTAGCGGGGTCCGGGCCCAGTACTTC.

The gene calls are TRBV4-2 and TRBJ2-4, with TRBD2 matching over 10 bases. Germline V gives CDR1 LGHNA, CDR2 YNFKEQ. The V and J ends lost 1 base and 7 bases, in that order; junction bases with no gene match: 7. The CDR3 is made up of 16 amino acids. The CDR3 spells CASSQVGAGGLNIQYF. The CDR3 DNA is TGTGCCAGCAGCCAAGTAGGAGCGGGGGGGCTCAACATTCAGTACTTC.